Below are 15 T cell receptor beta chains sequenced from a single sample in a study of shared clonotypes between healthy human individuals. Libraries were prepared by immunoSEQ multiplex PCR; TCRdb keeps only in-frame clonotypes and omits some of them. The table lists a few million clones, 85% to 95% of them singletons. Sequenced: naive CD4+ T cells from PBMCs. Subset reported: CD45RA+ positively selected. The receptors come from a man between 18 and 29 years old in good health. Some clones in this sample may be carry-over from other donors' samples.

The V and J genes are TRBV28 and TRBJ2-3, with a tentative D call TRBD1 (5 bases). The germline CDR1 and CDR2 sequences are MDHEN and SYDVKM. CDR3 length equals 16 residues. Trimming removed 2 bases at V and 7 bases at J, with 19 bases between. The DNA for the CDR3 is TGTGCCAGCAGTTTACCGGACAAGAGTGATGTGAATACGCAGTATTTT. The encoded protein is CASSLPDKSDVNTQYF.

A word on this clone: Other DNA sequences within the sample encode an identical CDR3. The CDR3 DNA sequence: TGTGCCAGCAGCCCAAGAGGGGGGGATACGCAGTATTTT. This translates into CASSPRGGDTQYF. The chain employs TRBV7-2 and TRBJ2-3; D possibly uses TRBD1 or TRBD2 (6 bases each). The CDR3 is 13 amino acids. Germline values: CDR1 SGHTA, CDR2 FQGNSA. The V and J ends lost 5 bases and 6 bases respectively, with 12 bases between them.

The CDR3 nucleotides read TGTGCCTGGAACCCGCGACTAGCGGACTACAATGAGCAGTTCTTC. The encoded protein is CAWNPRLADYNEQFF. The rearrangement links TRBV30 to TRBJ2-1; TRBD2 agrees at 9 bases. The CDR3 totals 15 residues. The trim removed 4 bases at V and 3 bases at J, leaving 7 bases unmatched. Germline V gene data show CDR1 as GTSNPN and CDR2 as SVGIG (reference sequence).

The chain joins TRBV14 to TRBJ1-1; D gene unclear. V was cut by 4 bases and J by 11 bases, with 17 bases left in between. This CDR3 region has 13 residues. The germline V gene encodes CDR1 SGHDN and CDR2 FVKESK. CDR3 nucleotide sequence: TGTGCCAGCAGCCCCCGCACGGTCGGGGTTGCTTTCTTT. It translates to CASSPRTVGVAFF.

This chain joins TRBV18 and TRBJ2-7; tentative D call: TRBD1 (6 bases). The CDR3 extends over 16 amino acids. The V gene lost 6 bases and the J gene lost 0 bases, with 18 bases spanning the gap. Germline-derived CDR1 and CDR2 are KGHSH and LQKENI. CDR3 DNA sequence: TGTGCCAGCTCTCACCAAAATACAGGGATCTCCTACGAGCAGTACTTC. This codes for CASSHQNTGISYEQYF.

The count of this clone is one. The rearrangement links TRBV18 to TRBJ1-4; no firm D call. The CDR3 contains 14 residues. The V gene lost 6 bases and the J gene lost 0 bases, with 8 bases spanning the gap. Germline V CDR1 and CDR2: KGHSH, LQKENI. The CDR3 here is CASSSLATNEKLFF. In DNA, the CDR3 is TGTGCCAGCTCCTCTCTTGCAACTAATGAAAAACTGTTTTTT.

The chain links TRBV7-9 to TRBJ2-3, with unresolved D. CDR1 and CDR2 from the germline V gene are SEHNR and FQNEAQ (reference sequence). The CDR3 loop spans 15 amino acids. Trimming left V 5 bases short and J 3 bases short, with 15 bases between. The CDR3 sequence: CASSPGAWGTDTQYF. CDR3 sequence (DNA): TGTGCCAGCAGCCCCGGAGCGTGGGGTACAGATACGCAGTATTTT.

V usage is TRBV5-1 and J usage is TRBJ1-1, with D possibly TRBD1 on 6 matching bases. Trimming removed 0 bases from V and 8 bases from J, with 11 bases in between. Germline CDR1 and CDR2: SGHRS and YFSETQ. The CDR3 has 13 amino acids. CDR3 DNA sequence: TGCGCCAGCAGCTTGGGGCTCGGACAGGAAGCTTTCTTT. It is translated as CASSLGLGQEAFF.

J is TRBJ2-5 and V is TRBV5-1; D is unclear. This CDR3 comprises 14 residues. Germline V gene sequence: CDR1 SGHRS, CDR2 YFSETQ. Between the trimmed V and J ends, which lost 4 bases and 3 bases, there was a span of 13 bases. In DNA, the CDR3 is TGCGCCAGCAGCCCTGCTAAGCCGAAAGAGACCCAGTACTTC. Amino acids: CASSPAKPKETQYF.

This chain joins TRBV6-6 and TRBJ1-1, with D uncertain. V was trimmed by 2 bases and J by 4 bases, leaving 8 bases between them. Germline-derived CDR1 and CDR2 are MNHNY and SVGAGI (reference sequence). This CDR3 region has 13 residues. DNA of the CDR3: TGTGCCAGCAGTTACCTAGCCGTCACTGAAGCTTTCTTT. Its translation: CASSYLAVTEAFF.

This chain links TRBV4-3 with TRBJ2-6, with D maybe TRBD2 (5 bases). V shed 3 bases and J shed 0 bases, with 12 bases lying between them. This CDR3 is 17 amino acids long. Germline CDR1 is LGHNA and CDR2 is YSLEER. CDR3 DNA sequence: TGCGCCAGCAGCCAGAAAGGAGGTCCCTCTGGGGCCAACGTCCTGACTTTC. This sequence encodes CASSQKGGPSGANVLTF.

This clone was seen only once. J is TRBJ2-1 and V is TRBV30, with D possibly matching TRBD1 (6 bases). Deletions cut 4 bases from V and 8 bases from J, with 12 bases between. The germline V gene has CDR1 GTSNPN and CDR2 SVGIG (reference sequence). The CDR3 sequence is 12 residues long. The CDR3 is CAWTGAADEQFF. The CDR3, as DNA: TGTGCCTGGACAGGGGCAGCGGATGAGCAGTTCTTC.

This clone appeared once. This chain links TRBV7-3 with TRBJ2-1; D is unclear. Germline lookup yields CDR1 SGHTA and CDR2 FQGTGA. Trimming shortened V by 1 base and J by 2 bases, and 6 bases separated the two germline ends. The CDR3 is 14 amino acids. This CDR3 reads CASSLNPPYNEQFF. CDR3 coding DNA: TGTGCCAGCAGCTTAAATCCCCCCTACAATGAGCAGTTCTTC.

This rearrangement joins TRBV4-3 to TRBJ2-1; D perhaps matches TRBD1 (5 bases). There are 16 residues in the CDR3. Between the trimmed V and J ends, which lost 3 bases and 0 bases, there was a span of 12 bases. The germline CDR1 and CDR2 sequences are LGHNA and YSLEER. The CDR3: CASSQRQGSSYNEQFF. CDR3 nucleotide sequence: TGCGCCAGCAGCCAGCGCCAGGGAAGCTCCTACAATGAGCAGTTCTTC.

This sequence joins TRBV7-3 and TRBJ2-7; TRBD2 matches 10 bases. Germline values: CDR1 SGHTA, CDR2 FQGTGA. V was clipped by 0 bases and J by 6 bases; unmatched bases: 5. The CDR3 consists of 15 residues. The CDR3 loop reads CASSLTRLAGVEQYF. CDR3 bases: TGTGCCAGCAGCTTAACCCGGCTAGCGGGAGTCGAGCAGTACTTC.